This TCR beta chain was recovered during a study of breast tumors, draining lymph nodes, adjacent tissues. Study-wide results and limits: Compared with basal-like, luminal-like tumors shared significantly more repertoire with nontumor tissue. Findings are consistent with lymph node origin and intratumoral expansion of most tumor T cells. That most tumor T cells come from lymph nodes remained unproven.

About this clonotype: Antigen specificity is unknown. Just one base apart from a much larger clone, this may be a read error.

Axillary draining lymph nodes of breast cancer patients supplied the node samples. TCRdb recomputed calls from the multiplex PCR reads with MiXCR, one row per CDR3 protein. Among 85,000 to 130,000 distinct CDR3 sequences listed, around 30% were seen once. Trimming took off 2 bases at V and 6 bases at J, with 17 bases between the two ends. This CDR3 is built from 14 residues. Germline CDR1 DFQATT, CDR2 SNEGSKA (reference sequence). The chain uses TRBV20-1 and TRBJ2-7; D might be TRBD1 (7 bases). The sequenced sample was axillary lymph node tissue. This TCR derives from a female donor with breast cancer. Some clones in this sample may be carry-over from other donors' samples. Here the CDR3 DNA reads TGCAGTGCTAGAAATGTTCAGGGGGGCTCCGAGCAGTACTTC. Encoded protein: CSARNVQGGSEQYF.